This TCR beta chain was sequenced for a study of blood T cell repertoires in COVID-19. In the study overall: Researchers got acute and convalescent COVID-19 samples from the United States, Italy and Spain. In each case, the material was cDNA or gDNA derived from T cells, B-cell-depleted T cells, or PBMCs.

V lost 0 bases to trimming and J lost 3 bases, with 9 bases between them. The CDR3 length is 14 residues. CDR1 is SGHRS, CDR2 YFSETQ, per germline. The table came from immunoSEQ multiplex PCR; TCRdb's copy has only in-frame clones and leaves some out. The table shows some 200,000 clones, with about 81% occurring only once. During active infection, Seattle patients enrolled and were then monitored through disease. Sequenced sample: peripheral blood. The chain combines TRBV5-1 with TRBJ2-5; D remains unclear. This TCR derives from a woman in her seventies with COVID-19, enrolled during active disease. The CDR3 DNA reads as TGCGCCAGCAGCTTGGCCTTAACAAAAGAGACCCAGTACTTC. Translating it yields CASSLALTKETQYF.